This T cell receptor beta chain was profiled in a study of T cell responses to AZD1222 COVID-19 vaccine. Overall study results and limits: Sampling captured repertoires only after the peak T cell response. Donors in the cohort were predominantly white British and more often female, and clonal diversity was possibly underestimated. Recipients of AZD1222 seropositive at baseline numbered only 6 or 7.

TCRdb keeps only in-frame clones here, not all; method: immunoSEQ multiplex PCR. The table lists about 81,000 clones, 75% to 95% of them singletons, with more than 9% in the top ten. The length of the CDR3 is 14 residues. J lost 6 bases, V lost 7 bases, and 6 bases had no gene match. Germline CDR1 KGHDR, CDR2 SFDVKD. Comments on this clone: The antigen is unknown.

The chain recombines TRBV24-1 with TRBJ2-1; TRBD1 matches at 9 bases. This clonotype was sampled from an adult who received the AZD1222 COVID-19 vaccine. The starting material was peripheral blood, obtained 28 days after the second AZD1222 dose. The CDR3 bases are TGTGCCACCAGGGCCGGGACAGGGATCAATGAGCAGTTCTTC. Amino acid sequence: CATRAGTGINEQFF.